These 6 T cell receptor beta chains were sequenced from one sample in a study of Graves' ophthalmopathy and Graves' hyperthyroidism. RNA transcripts provided the template for amplifying TCR beta CDR3 regions. The library came from an HTBI-primed first-round RT-PCR and a second-round multiplex PCR. TCRdb itself ran the multiplex PCR reads through MiXCR, one entry per CDR3 protein. The sample consists of about 620,000 distinct CDR3 sequences, 22% of them appearing once. Sequencing was performed on peripheral blood. Every receptor here comes from a woman aged 18-29 years with stable Graves' hyperthyroidism. Some clones in this sample may be carry-over from other donors' samples.

This clonotype was detected many times. The rearrangement uses TRBV6-4 and TRBJ2-2, with TRBD1 as a possible D gene (5 bases). With 5 bases removed from V and 5 bases from J, the gap between germline ends came to 30 bases. CDR1 is MRHNA, CDR2 SNTAGT, per germline. This CDR3 is 20 amino acids long. The CDR3 sequence is CASSPRPTTAPGPATGELFF. CDR3 in DNA: TGTGCCAGCAGTCCCCGACCGACGACAGCTCCGGGCCCCGCGACCGGGGAGCTGTTTTTT.

This clonotype was seen ten or more times. The chain links TRBV12-3 or TRBV12-4 to TRBJ1-6, with TRBD1 as a possible D gene (5 bases). CDR3 length equals 13 residues. V lost 3 bases to trimming and J lost 10 bases, with 10 bases between them. CDR3: CASSLGERSPLHF. DNA of the CDR3: TGTGCCAGCAGTTTGGGGGAACGCTCACCCCTCCACTTT.

This clonotype was seen repeatedly, ten times or more. The chain links TRBV6-5 to TRBJ1-5; D gene ambiguous. Germline V gene data show CDR1 as MNHEY and CDR2 as SVGAGI. This CDR3 has 15 amino acids. With 0 bases removed from V and 3 bases from J, the gap between germline ends came to 9 bases. CDR3 coding DNA: TGTGCCAGCAGTTACTCTTGGACGAACAATCAGCCCCAGCATTTT. It codes for CASSYSWTNNQPQHF.

There are many counts of this clonotype. J is TRBJ2-5 and V is TRBV2, with no clear D. Per the germline V gene, CDR1 is SNHLY and CDR2 is FYNNEI. Trimming pared 1 base from V and 2 bases from J, leaving 14 bases between. The CDR3 loop spans 16 amino acids. This chain's CDR3 is CASSEGVWALQETQYF. CDR3 coding DNA: TGTGCCAGCAGTGAAGGTGTTTGGGCTTTGCAAGAGACCCAGTACTTC.

Many counts were recorded for this clonotype. The V call is TRBV6-5, the J call TRBJ1-3; no clear D. The ends were cut back, 4 bases at V and 1 base at J, with 14 bases in the middle. The germline V gene encodes CDR1 MNHEY and CDR2 SVGAGI. This CDR3 has 16 amino acids. CDR3 sequence reads: CASSWSGGGSGNTIYF. DNA for the CDR3: TGTGCCAGCAGTTGGTCAGGTGGAGGGTCTGGAAACACCATATATTTT.

This clonotype was detected many times. The chain employs TRBV20-1 and TRBJ1-1, with D possibly matching TRBD1 (6 bases). This CDR3 is built from 13 residues. Germline-derived CDR1 and CDR2 are DFQATT and SNEGSKA (reference sequence). V was pared by 5 bases and J by 0 bases, with 10 bases between. The CDR3 reads CSADNRVNTEAFF. The CDR3 bases are TGCAGTGCTGATAACAGGGTGAACACTGAAGCTTTCTTT.